The rows below give T cell receptor beta chains drawn from one sample of a study of beta chain features in type 1 diabetes. The repertoire was sequenced with immunoSEQ multiplex PCR; TCRdb's copy has only in-frame clones and lacks some. The sample carries about 240,000 clones, approximately 15% recorded once. Material for sequencing was naive CD4+ T cells from blood. These receptors all come from a man younger than 40 with type 1 diabetes. The CDR3 runs from the conserved cysteine through the conserved F or W. D genes are given only for firm matches. Not all rows give a size; the values are once, few, many and, for expanded clones, a class.

abundance	d_gene	v_gene	j_gene	CDR3aa	CDR3nt
-	TRBD1	TRBV7-8	TRBJ2-7	CASSTRQGGSYEQYF	TGTGCCAGCAGCACCCGACAGGGGGGCTCCTACGAGCAGTACTTC
few	TRBD2	TRBV5-1	TRBJ2-1	CASTPGLAGGRRNEQFF	TGCGCCAGCACCCCGGGACTAGCGGGAGGTAGAAGGAATGAGCAGTTCTTC
-	TRBD2	TRBV7-2	TRBJ2-1	CASNRDWASGRNEQFF	TGTGCCAGCAACCGGGATTGGGCTAGCGGGAGGAATGAGCAGTTCTTC
-	-	TRBV21-1	TRBJ2-7	CASSIGRTDEQYF	TGTGCCAGCAGCATCGGGAGGACGGACGAGCAGTACTTC
-	-	TRBV7-9	TRBJ1-2	CASSSPNNYGYTF	TGTGCCAGCAGCTCGCCTAATAACTATGGCTACACCTTC
-	TRBD1	TRBV5-1	TRBJ2-7	CATRRSPFQGDEQYF	TGCGCCACCCGACGGTCCCCCTTCCAGGGGGACGAGCAGTACTTC
-	TRBD1	TRBV2	TRBJ1-5	CASRTGASNQPQHF	TGTGCCAGCAGGACAGGGGCTAGCAATCAGCCCCAGCATTTT
-	-	TRBV6-5	TRBJ2-1	CASSRGRANNEQFF	TGTGCCAGCAGTAGAGGCAGGGCAAACAATGAGCAGTTCTTC
-	-	TRBV20-1	TRBJ2-1	CSATRGEQFF	TGCAGTGCTACCCGGGGGGAGCAGTTCTTC
few	-	TRBV19	TRBJ1-1	CASSPTGGNTEAFF	TGTGCCAGTAGTCCCACGGGGGGGAACACTGAAGCTTTCTTT
few	-	TRBV4-1	TRBJ2-2	CASSLRLTTGELFF	TGCGCCAGCAGTCTCCGACTCACCACCGGGGAGCTGTTTTTT
-	TRBD1	TRBV4-1	TRBJ1-1	CASSRHGQENTEAFF	TGCGCCAGCAGCCGCCACGGACAGGAGAACACTGAAGCTTTCTTT
-	-	TRBV18	TRBJ1-2	CASSPPTGGYTF	TGTGCCAGCTCACCACCGACCGGGGGCTACACCTTC
few	-	TRBV10-3	TRBJ2-1	CAIGSSYNEQFF	TGTGCCATCGGTAGCTCCTACAATGAGCAGTTCTTC
few	-	TRBV7-9	TRBJ2-1	CASSSTGVMGEQFF	TGTGCCAGCAGCTCAACGGGAGTCATGGGAGAGCAGTTCTTC
few	TRBD1	TRBV30	TRBJ2-1	CAWIPGQARNEQFF	TGTGCCTGGATCCCGGGACAGGCGCGGAATGAGCAGTTCTTC
-	-	TRBV30	TRBJ1-2	CAWSADSTNYGYTF	TGTGCCTGGAGTGCGGACAGCACTAACTATGGCTACACCTTC
-	TRBD2	TRBV30	TRBJ2-2	CASPKAGVAIGELFF	TGTGCCTCACCAAAGGCGGGAGTGGCAATCGGGGAGCTGTTTTTT
-	TRBD1	TRBV6-6	TRBJ2-2	CASRAGGTGELFF	TGTGCCAGCAGGGCAGGGGGCACCGGGGAGCTGTTTTTT
-	TRBD2	TRBV5-1	TRBJ2-5	CASSATSGRASRETQYF	TGCGCCAGCAGCGCCACTAGCGGGAGGGCCTCCCGAGAGACCCAGTACTTC
-	-	TRBV7-9	TRBJ1-3	CASSPRPRRGNTIYF	TGTGCCAGCAGCCCCCGCCCGAGGCGTGGAAACACCATATATTTT
-	-	TRBV2	TRBJ1-1	CASSGGTGSEWNTEAFF	TGTGCCAGCTCCGGAGGAACAGGGTCGGAGTGGAACACTGAAGCTTTCTTT
-	-	TRBV25-1	TRBJ1-5	CASSELNRPHSNQPQHF	TGTGCCAGCAGTGAATTGAACAGACCACATAGCAATCAGCCCCAGCATTTT
-	TRBD1	TRBV6-4	TRBJ1-2	CASSDSVTGGYGYTF	TGTGCCAGCAGTGACTCAGTAACAGGGGGCTATGGCTACACCTTC
-	TRBD2	TRBV30	TRBJ2-1	CAWNGRRDNEQFF	TGTGCCTGGAACGGGAGGCGCGACAATGAGCAGTTCTTC
-	-	TRBV4-2	TRBJ2-7	CASSQEQRGEQYF	TGTGCCAGCAGCCAAGAACAACGGGGCGAGCAGTACTTC
-	-	TRBV29-1	TRBJ2-7	CSVLLRLSNSYEQYF	TGCAGCGTTCTCTTGCGTCTTTCCAACTCCTACGAGCAGTACTTC
-	TRBD1	TRBV6-6	TRBJ2-5	CASSYETGRRGETQYF	TGTGCCAGCAGTTACGAGACAGGGCGTAGGGGAGAGACCCAGTACTTC
-	-	TRBV29-1	TRBJ1-1	CSAIQGNTEAFF	TGCAGCGCCATACAGGGGAACACTGAAGCTTTCTTT
few	-	TRBV27	TRBJ1-2	CASSFGENYGYTF	TGTGCCAGCAGTTTCGGGGAAAACTATGGCTACACCTTC
-	-	TRBV30	TRBJ2-7	CAWARPGSQYEQYF	TGTGCCTGGGCCCGCCCGGGGTCACAGTACGAGCAGTACTTC
few	TRBD1	TRBV30	TRBJ1-5	CAWTGGAGQPQHF	TGTGCCTGGACAGGGGGCGCCGGTCAGCCCCAGCATTTT
-	-	TRBV7-6	TRBJ1-1	CASSQGRNTEAFF	TGTGCCAGCAGCCAGGGCAGGAACACTGAAGCTTTCTTT
few	-	TRBV4-1	TRBJ2-3	CASSLLGTQYF	TGCGCCAGCAGCCTGCTCGGGACTCAGTATTTT
-	-	TRBV6-1	TRBJ2-7	CASSTTGPEQYF	TGTGCCAGCAGTACCACGGGTCCCGAGCAGTACTTC
-	-	TRBV2	TRBJ2-5	CASRQTGMPETQYF	TGTGCCAGCAGGCAAACAGGGATGCCAGAGACCCAGTACTTC
-	-	TRBV5-1	TRBJ2-5	CASSLGGLPQETQYF	TGCGCCAGCAGCTTGGGTGGGCTCCCCCAAGAGACCCAGTACTTC
few	TRBD1	TRBV9	TRBJ1-2	CASSPDRSNYGYTF	TGTGCCAGCAGCCCGGACAGGTCTAACTATGGCTACACCTTC
-	TRBD2	TRBV2	TRBJ2-3	CASREGLVSAGTQYF	TGTGCCAGCAGGGAGGGACTAGTTAGCGCAGGTACGCAGTATTTT
few	TRBD1	TRBV28	TRBJ2-7	CASRLRDRTYEQYF	TGTGCCAGCAGGTTAAGGGACAGAACCTACGAGCAGTACTTC
-	-	TRBV5-6	TRBJ1-1	CASSLVRSRRDTEAFF	TGTGCCAGCAGCTTGGTGCGGAGTAGGAGGGACACTGAAGCTTTCTTT
few	TRBD1	TRBV5-4	TRBJ1-5	CASSPGGTGNQPQHF	TGTGCCAGCAGCCCCGGAGGGACAGGGAATCAGCCCCAGCATTTT
few	-	TRBV25-1	TRBJ2-2	CASSWWTVANTGELFF	TGTGCCAGTTCCTGGTGGACAGTCGCGAACACCGGGGAGCTGTTTTTT
-	-	TRBV5-6	TRBJ1-1	CASSLSQNTEAFF	TGTGCCAGCAGCTTATCCCAGAACACTGAAGCTTTCTTT
few	-	TRBV21-1	TRBJ2-3	CASIIPRDLEADTQYF	TGTGCCAGCATCATACCGCGGGACCTAGAAGCAGATACGCAGTATTTT
-	-	TRBV5-4	TRBJ1-2	CASSSTQEGAYGYTF	TGTGCCAGCAGCTCAACACAGGAAGGGGCCTATGGCTACACCTTC
few	-	TRBV29-1	TRBJ1-2	CSVQGGYGYTF	TGCAGCGTGCAGGGTGGCTATGGCTACACCTTC
-	TRBD1	TRBV19	TRBJ1-5	CASSGQGLDNQPQHF	TGTGCCAGTAGTGGACAGGGGTTGGACAATCAGCCCCAGCATTTT